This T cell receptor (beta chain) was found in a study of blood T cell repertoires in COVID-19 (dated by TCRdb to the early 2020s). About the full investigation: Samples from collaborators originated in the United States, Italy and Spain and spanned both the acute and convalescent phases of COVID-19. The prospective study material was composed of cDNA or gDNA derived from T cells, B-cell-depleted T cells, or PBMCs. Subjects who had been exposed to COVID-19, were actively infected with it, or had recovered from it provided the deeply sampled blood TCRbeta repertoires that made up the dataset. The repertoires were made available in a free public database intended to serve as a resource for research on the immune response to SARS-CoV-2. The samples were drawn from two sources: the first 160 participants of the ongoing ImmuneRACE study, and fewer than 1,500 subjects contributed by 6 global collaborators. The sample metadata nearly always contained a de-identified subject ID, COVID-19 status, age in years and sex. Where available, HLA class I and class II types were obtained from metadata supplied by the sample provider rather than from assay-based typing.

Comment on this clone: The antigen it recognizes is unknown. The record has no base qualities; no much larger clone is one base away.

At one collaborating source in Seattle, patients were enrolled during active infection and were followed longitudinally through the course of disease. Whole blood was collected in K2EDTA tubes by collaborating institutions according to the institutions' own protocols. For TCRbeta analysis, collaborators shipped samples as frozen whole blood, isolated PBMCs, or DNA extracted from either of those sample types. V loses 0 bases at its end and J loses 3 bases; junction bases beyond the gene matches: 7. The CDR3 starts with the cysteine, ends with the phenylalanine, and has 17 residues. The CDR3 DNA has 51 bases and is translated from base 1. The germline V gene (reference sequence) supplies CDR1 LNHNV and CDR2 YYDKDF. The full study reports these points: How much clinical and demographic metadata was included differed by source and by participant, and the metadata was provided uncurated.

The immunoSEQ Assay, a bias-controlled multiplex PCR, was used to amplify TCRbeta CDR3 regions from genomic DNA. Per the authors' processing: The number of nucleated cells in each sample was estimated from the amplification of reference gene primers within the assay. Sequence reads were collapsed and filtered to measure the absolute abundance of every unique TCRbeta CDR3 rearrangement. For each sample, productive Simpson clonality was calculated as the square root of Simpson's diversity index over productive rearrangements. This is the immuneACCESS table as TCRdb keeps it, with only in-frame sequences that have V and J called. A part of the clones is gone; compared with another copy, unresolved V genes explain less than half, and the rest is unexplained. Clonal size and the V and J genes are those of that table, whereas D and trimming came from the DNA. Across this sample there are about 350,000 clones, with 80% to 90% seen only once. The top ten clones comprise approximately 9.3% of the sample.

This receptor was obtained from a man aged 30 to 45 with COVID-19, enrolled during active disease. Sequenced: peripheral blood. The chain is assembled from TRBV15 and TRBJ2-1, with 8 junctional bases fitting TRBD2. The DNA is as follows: TGTGCCACCAGCAGAGAGGGGTTAGCGGGGAACTACAATGAGCAGTTCTTC. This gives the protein CATSREGLAGNYNEQFF.